Shown below are 25 T cell receptor beta chains from a single sample sequenced in a study of CD4 T cells in relation to SARS-CoV-2 and coronaviruses (dated by TCRdb to the early 2020s). CD4+ T cells from unexposed donors were collected before the COVID-19 pandemic (2011-2018). After around ten days of culture, CD4+ T cells were isolated with the EasySep CD4+ T cell isolation kit. The library relied on the immunoSEQ multiplex PCR assay. TCRdb holds this immuneACCESS table with in-frame rearrangements only. Some clones are missing; in checked studies, unresolved V genes explain under half, and the rest has no known cause. The sample contains about 21,000 clones, about 80% of them found a single time. Of the sample, roughly 17% is held by the ten largest clones. These receptors' antigens are unknown. Material: CD4+ T cells from PBMCs, cultured in vitro. All receptors come from a human donor in good health.

The gene calls are TRBV20-1 and TRBJ2-5; D call uncertain. The germline V gene encodes CDR1 DFQATT and CDR2 SNEGSKA (reference sequence). The V gene lost 3 bases and the J gene lost 5 bases, with 4 bases spanning the gap. The CDR3 is 10 amino acids. CDR3 sequence reads: CSASSETQYF. The CDR3 DNA is TGCAGTGCTAGCAGTGAGACCCAGTACTTC.

This rearrangement joins TRBV11-2 to TRBJ1-6, with 7 bases aligning to TRBD1. J lost 8 bases, V lost 4 bases, and 5 bases had no gene match. Germline loops: CDR1 SGHAT, CDR2 FQNNGV. The CDR3 consists of 14 residues. In DNA form, the CDR3 reads TGTGCCAGCAGCTCGACAGGGCGGGATTCACCCCTCCACTTT. This translates into CASSSTGRDSPLHF. Full variable domain (rest looked up from reference TRBV11-2 and TRBJ1-6): EAGVAQSPRYKIIEKRQSVAFWCNPISGHATLYWYQQILGQGPKLLIQFQNNGVVDDSQLPKDRFSAERLKGVDSTLKIQPAKLEDSAVYLCASSSTGRDSPLHFGNGTRLTVT.

V usage is TRBV11-2 and J usage is TRBJ2-2, with 8 bases aligning to TRBD2. The trim removed 5 bases at V and 5 bases at J, leaving 7 bases unmatched. Germline CDR1 and CDR2: SGHAT and FQNNGV. CDR3 length equals 15 residues. In DNA form, the CDR3 reads TGTGCCAGCAGCCGGAGCGGGAGTTGGACCGGGGAGCTGTTTTTT. Its protein is CASSRSGSWTGELFF.

The rearrangement uses TRBV18 and TRBJ1-1; 7 bases agree with TRBD1. V was pared by 3 bases and J by 0 bases, with 10 bases of the junction left unmatched. Looked up from germline, CDR1 is KGHSH and CDR2 is LQKENI. This CDR3 is built from 17 residues. CDR3 bases: TGTGCCAGCTCACCTTCGGTGTCGGACAGGATGAACACTGAAGCTTTCTTT. This codes for CASSPSVSDRMNTEAFF. Together with reference TRBV18 and TRBJ1-1, the CDR3 gives the full variable domain: NAGVMQNPRHLVRRRGQEARLRCSPMKGHSHVYWYRQLPEEGLKFMVYLQKENIIDESGMPKERFSAEFPKEGPSILRIQQVVRGDSAAYFCASSPSVSDRMNTEAFFGQGTRLTVV.

The CDR3 protein is CAQSQGAVGYTF. The CDR3 nucleotides read TGTGCCCAATCACAGGGGGCGGTTGGCTACACCTTC. The chain carries TRBV30 and TRBJ1-2; 9 bases are a match to TRBD1. The V segment lost 8 bases and the J segment 7 bases; nucleotides outside the gene matches: 8. The CDR3 consists of 12 residues. Per germline, CDR1 GTSNPN and CDR2 SVGIG (reference sequence).

The rearrangement uses TRBV19 and TRBJ2-6; no clear D gene. The V gene lost 5 bases and the J gene lost 0 bases, with 5 bases spanning the gap. The CDR3 loop spans 14 amino acids. CDR1 LNHDA and CDR2 SQIVND come from the germline V gene (reference sequence). DNA of the CDR3: TGTGCCAGTAGTTTAAACTCTGGGGCCAACGTCCTGACTTTC. It is translated as CASSLNSGANVLTF.

The chain uses TRBV9 and TRBJ1-6; no clear D. This CDR3 has 16 amino acids. Germline CDR1 SGDLS, CDR2 YYNGEE. Between the trimmed V and J ends, which lost 4 bases and 6 bases, there was a span of 17 bases. CDR3 in amino acids: CASSWRSEPSNSPLHF. The CDR3 nucleotides read TGTGCCAGCAGCTGGCGCAGCGAGCCGAGTAATTCACCCCTCCACTTT.

This sequence joins TRBV5-1 and TRBJ2-5; tentatively, D is TRBD1 or TRBD2 (5 bases each). The CDR3 has 14 amino acids. From germline, CDR1 is SGHRS and CDR2 YFSETQ. V gave up 4 bases and J gave up 1 base, with 11 bases separating them. CDR3 sequence reads: CASSRDGSQETQYF. The CDR3 coding sequence is TGCGCCAGCAGCCGGGACGGCTCCCAAGAGACCCAGTACTTC.

This sequence joins TRBV5-1 and TRBJ1-1, with a weak D call TRBD1 (5 bases). The germline V and J ends were trimmed by 7 bases and 4 bases, with 23 bases remaining between them. This CDR3 contains 16 residues. Germline CDR1 SGHRS, CDR2 YFSETQ. The CDR3 nucleotides are TGCGCCAGCGGAAATAAATCAACCGGGCAGGGCACTGAAGCTTTCTTT. This codes for CASGNKSTGQGTEAFF.

The chain is built from TRBV11-2 and TRBJ2-2, with 9 nucleotides matching TRBD2. Germline loops: CDR1 SGHAT, CDR2 FQNNGV. J gave up 1 base and V 6 bases, and 3 bases lay outside the gene matches. This CDR3 has 15 amino acids. The chain's CDR3 is CASRATSGNTGELFF. The CDR3 coding sequence is TGTGCCAGCAGGGCGACTAGCGGGAACACCGGGGAGCTGTTTTTT.

V gene TRBV7-2 combines with J gene TRBJ2-7; either TRBD1 or TRBD2 may fit D (5 bases each). This CDR3 contains 15 residues. Trimming cost V 0 bases and J 4 bases, with 13 bases left between them. CDR1 is SGHTA, CDR2 FQGNSA, per germline. As DNA, the CDR3 is TGTGCCAGCAGCTTAGCCGGGACCCCGATTTACGAGCAGTACTTC. Translating it yields CASSLAGTPIYEQYF.

This clone was detected only once. The rearrangement joins TRBV18 to TRBJ1-5; 7 bases map to TRBD1. The CDR3 covers 18 residues. V was clipped by 3 bases and J by 4 bases; unmatched bases: 15. Germline CDR1 reads KGHSH; CDR2 reads LQKENI. CDR3 amino acids: CASSPFVSQGGLNQPQHF. CDR3 sequence (DNA): TGTGCCAGCTCACCTTTTGTCTCGCAGGGGGGGCTAAATCAGCCCCAGCATTTT.

This chain uses TRBV5-4 with TRBJ1-2; D unclear. Germline CDR1 is SGHNT and CDR2 is YYREEE (reference sequence). There are 12 residues in the CDR3. V gave up 4 bases and J gave up 3 bases, with 7 bases separating them. CDR3 residues: CASSPTDYGYTF. The CDR3 nucleotides are TGTGCCAGCAGCCCTACCGACTATGGCTACACCTTC.

The chain joins TRBV21-1 to TRBJ1-4; the table's D call, TRBD1, has no DNA check behind it. TRBV21-1 has pseudogene status. The CDR3 is 13 amino acids. The CDR3 nucleotides read TGTGCCAGCAGCAGACAGGGTGATGAAAAACTGTTTTTT. Its protein product is CASSRQGDEKLFF.

V usage is TRBV4-1 and J usage is TRBJ2-7, with 9 bases lining up with TRBD1. The CDR3 extends over 15 amino acids. The ends lost 4 bases at V and 5 bases at J; junction bases unmatched: 9. Germline-derived CDR1 and CDR2 are MGHRA and YSYEKL. The CDR3 protein is CASSRSGQGSDEQYF. CDR3 DNA: TGCGCCAGCAGCCGGTCGGGACAGGGTTCCGACGAGCAGTACTTC.

This clone was picked up a small number of times. This chain connects TRBV5-6 to TRBJ2-2; D is unresolved. The CDR3 is 14 amino acids. V lost 1 base and J 8 bases, leaving 12 bases between the germline ends. Germline V CDR1 and CDR2: SGHDT, YYEEEE. The CDR3 reads CASSLSWEGGELFF. The DNA for the CDR3 is TGTGCCAGCAGCTTGAGCTGGGAAGGGGGGGAGCTGTTTTTT.

This sequence joins TRBV10-3 and TRBJ1-2; D ambiguous. This CDR3 spans 12 amino acids. The V gene's germline CDR1 is ENHRY and CDR2 SYGVKD. The ends were cut back, 3 bases at V and 8 bases at J, with 10 bases in the middle. Here the CDR3 reads CAISDVPKGYTF. The CDR3, as DNA: TGTGCCATCAGTGACGTTCCCAAAGGCTACACCTTC.

The gene calls are TRBV5-1 and TRBJ2-5, with a weak D call TRBD2 (6 bases). CDR1 is SGHRS, CDR2 YFSETQ, per germline. The CDR3 has 13 amino acids. The V and J ends lost 4 bases and 5 bases respectively, with 12 bases between them. The CDR3 DNA reads as TGCGCCAGCAGCGCCTATGGGGGGGAGACCCAGTACTTC. Translating it yields CASSAYGGETQYF.

The rearrangement joins TRBV25-1 to TRBJ2-5, with D unclear. Germline values: CDR1 MGHDK, CDR2 SYGVNS. The CDR3 sequence is 14 residues long. Trimming cost V 1 base and J 2 bases, with 8 bases left between them. The CDR3 DNA is TGTGCCAGCAGTGAATTCGGCAGACAAGAGACCCAGTACTTC. This encodes CASSEFGRQETQYF. The variable domain in full, with the rest retrieved from reference TRBV25-1 and TRBJ2-5, is EADIYQTPRYLVIGTGKKITLECSQTMGHDKMYWYQQDPGMELHLIHYSYGVNSTEKGDLSSESTVSRIRTEHFPLTLESARPSHTSQYLCASSEFGRQETQYFGPGTRLLVL.

This clone was seen just once. The chain joins TRBV11-3 to TRBJ2-2; tentatively, D is TRBD1 (5 bases). CDR1 SGHNT and CDR2 YENEEA come from the germline V gene. The CDR3 is made up of 15 amino acids. With 5 bases removed from V and 6 bases from J, the gap between germline ends came to 16 bases. In DNA form, the CDR3 reads TGTGCCAGCAGCCGCTCCGGACACTCTTCCGGGGAGCTGTTTTTT. Translating gives CASSRSGHSSGELFF.

The V call is TRBV19, the J call TRBJ2-1; 9 bases line up with TRBD1. Germline V gene lookup returns CDR1 LNHDA and CDR2 SQIVND (reference sequence). Losses at the gene ends were 5 bases for V and 9 bases for J; bases not matched to a gene: 8. The length of the CDR3 is 14 residues. The CDR3 coding sequence is TGTGCCAGTAGTCCCCTGACAGGGGGTAGTGAGCAGTTCTTC. Protein sequence: CASSPLTGGSEQFF.

The rearrangement uses TRBV6-5 and TRBJ2-7; maybe TRBD1 (5 bases). The V gene lost 5 bases and the J gene lost 0 bases, with 11 bases spanning the gap. Germline V gene lookup returns CDR1 MNHEY and CDR2 SVGAGI. The CDR3 has 14 amino acids. The CDR3 bases are TGTGCCAGCAGTACCCGACAGAGCTCCTACGAGCAGTACTTC. It is translated as CASSTRQSSYEQYF.

The chain links TRBV28 to TRBJ2-1, with 16 bases matching TRBD2. V lost 7 bases and J lost 2; bases outside the gene matches: 8. The germline CDR1 and CDR2 sequences are MDHEN and SYDVKM. The CDR3 has 18 amino acids. The CDR3 loop is CASKGGGLAGGAYNEQFF. The CDR3 nucleotides read TGTGCCAGCAAGGGAGGGGGACTAGCGGGAGGGGCCTACAATGAGCAGTTCTTC.

The chain has TRBV5-5 and TRBJ2-7; D perhaps matches TRBD2 (5 bases). This CDR3 region has 12 residues. The germline gives CDR1 SGHKS, CDR2 YYEKEE (reference sequence). The germline V and J ends were trimmed by 0 bases and 7 bases, with 8 bases remaining between them. The DNA for the CDR3 is TGTGCCAGCAGCTTGGCGACGGGGGAGCAGTACTTC. Translating gives CASSLATGEQYF.

By sample fraction, this clone is large. This chain links TRBV20-1 with TRBJ1-5; no reliable D call. Per the germline V gene, CDR1 is DFQATT and CDR2 is SNEGSKA (reference sequence). There are 13 residues in the CDR3. V lost 4 bases to trimming and J lost 0 bases, with 7 bases between them. CDR3 DNA: TGCAGTGCTACTGAGACTAGCAATCAGCCCCAGCATTTT. This gives the protein CSATETSNQPQHF.